The rows below give T cell receptor beta chains drawn from one sample of a study of T cells in Graves' hyperthyroidism and ophthalmopathy. TCRdb redid the calling of the multiplex PCR reads with MiXCR, one entry per CDR3 protein. The data contain a few hundred thousand distinct CDR3 sequences, approximately 15% of them singletons. Sequences were obtained from blood. These TCRs come from a woman aged 30 to 39 with Graves' hyperthyroidism. CDR3s include the opening cysteine and the closing phenylalanine or tryptophan. A D gene is named only where the DNA matches it firmly. Size tells how often a clone was seen (once, few, many) or the class of an expanded clone, and some rows leave it out.

V gene	J gene	D gene	clone size	CDR3 protein	CDR3 DNA
TRBV3-1	TRBJ2-1	TRBD2	many	CASSQEREYEQFF	TGTGCCAGCAGCCAAGAGCGGGAGTATGAGCAGTTCTTC
TRBV20-1	TRBJ2-7	TRBD1	many	CSARGQGAAYEQYF	TGCAGTGCTAGAGGCCAGGGGGCTGCCTACGAGCAGTACTTC
TRBV20-1	TRBJ2-7	NA	few	CSASDTHRQGGPYEQYF	TGCAGTGCTAGCGACACACACCGACAGGGAGGACCTTACGAGCAGTACTTC
TRBV6-1	TRBJ2-3	TRBD2	many	CASSEPGTSDTQYF	TGTGCCAGCAGTGAGCCCGGGACTAGTGATACGCAGTATTTT
TRBV3-1	TRBJ2-5	NA	many	CASSQRETQYF	TGTGCCAGCAGCCAACGAGAGACCCAGTACTTC
TRBV19	TRBJ1-5	TRBD1	NA	CASILTGLSNQPQHF	TGTGCCAGTATTTTGACAGGGTTAAGCAATCAGCCCCAGCATTTT
TRBV20-1	TRBJ2-2	NA	few	CSAASRSGELFF	TGCAGTGCCGCATCTAGGTCCGGGGAGCTGTTTTTT
TRBV10-3	TRBJ2-2	NA	few	CAIKSLMETGELFF	TGTGCCATCAAGAGCCTCATGGAAACCGGGGAGCTGTTTTTT
TRBV25-1	TRBJ2-3	TRBD1	NA	CASSGARQGTDTQYF	TGTGCCAGCAGTGGGGCCCGACAGGGAACAGATACGCAGTATTTT
TRBV30	TRBJ2-2	NA	few	CAWTLRTGELFF	TGTGCCTGGACTTTAAGGACCGGGGAGCTGTTTTTT
TRBV19	TRBJ2-3	NA	NA	CATKSTLATDTQYF	TGTGCCACAAAGAGCACCTTAGCCACAGATACGCAGTATTTT
TRBV7-8	TRBJ2-7	NA	NA	CASSLKTGPYEQYF	TGTGCCAGCAGCTTGAAAACTGGACCCTACGAGCAGTACTTC
TRBV5-1	TRBJ2-1	TRBD2	NA	CASSLSTAGNYNEQFF	TGCGCCAGCAGCTTGAGCACAGCGGGGAACTACAATGAGCAGTTCTTC
TRBV7-9	TRBJ2-2	TRBD2	NA	CASSLAGLAPGELFF	TGTGCCAGCAGCTTAGCCGGACTAGCCCCCGGGGAGCTGTTTTTT
TRBV2	TRBJ1-6	NA	many	CASSEGSPVSYNSPLHF	TGTGCCAGCAGTGAAGGGTCTCCGGTATCCTATAATTCACCCCTCCACTTT
TRBV27	TRBJ2-4	NA	few	CASSLGQTKNIQYF	TGTGCCAGCAGTTTAGGACAGACCAAAAACATTCAGTACTTC
TRBV28	TRBJ2-1	NA	many	CASSFTSRYNEQFF	TGTGCCAGCAGTTTTACTAGCCGATACAATGAGCAGTTCTTC
TRBV12-3/TRBV12-4	TRBJ2-7	NA	many	CASSLTAGGYEQYF	TGTGCCAGCAGTTTAACGGCCGGGGGTTACGAGCAGTACTTC
TRBV30	TRBJ1-1	NA	many	CAWSVKGNREQAFF	TGTGCCTGGAGTGTTAAAGGCAACAGGGAGCAGGCTTTCTTT
TRBV7-3	TRBJ2-3	TRBD2	many	CASSYVGTSGSTDTQYF	TGTGCCAGCAGCTATGTAGGGACTAGCGGGAGCACAGATACGCAGTATTTT
TRBV4-1	TRBJ1-5	TRBD1	NA	CPSSQPTGGGNQPQHF	TGCCCCAGCAGCCAGCCCACAGGGGGCGGCAATCAGCCCCAGCATTTT
TRBV5-5	TRBJ2-5	NA	NA	CASSVGPSRGSQETQYF	TGTGCCAGCAGCGTGGGACCCAGCAGGGGATCCCAAGAGACCCAGTACTTC
TRBV7-9	TRBJ1-2	TRBD1	many	CASSAGTGANYGYTF	TGTGCCAGCAGCGCCGGGACAGGGGCAAACTATGGCTACACCTTC
TRBV20-1	TRBJ2-3	TRBD2	many	CSARAGSGMIDTQYF	TGCAGTGCTAGAGCCGGAAGCGGGATGATAGATACGCAGTATTTT
TRBV28	TRBJ1-5	NA	many	CASSPPGGNQPQHF	TGTGCCAGCAGTCCCCCCGGGGGGAATCAGCCCCAGCATTTT
TRBV19	TRBJ2-7	TRBD1	NA	CASSSGQGASKQYF	TGTGCCAGTAGTTCCGGACAGGGGGCTAGCAAGCAGTACTTC
TRBV29-1	TRBJ2-7	NA	NA	CSVQSGYEQYF	TGCAGCGTTCAATCGGGCTACGAGCAGTACTTC
TRBV6-5	TRBJ2-1	NA	many	CASSYSSAARLTHEQFF	TGTGCCAGCAGTTACTCGTCAGCCGCCCGACTTACCCATGAGCAGTTCTTC
TRBV18	TRBJ2-5	NA	few	CASSGGIPGPETQYF	TGTGCCAGCTCAGGGGGGATTCCCGGACCGGAGACCCAGTACTTC
TRBV4-1	TRBJ1-5	NA	NA	CASSQEPRPQPQHF	TGCGCCAGCAGCCAAGAACCCCGACCTCAGCCCCAGCATTTT
TRBV2	TRBJ1-2	NA	NA	CASSEAQIQGGYGYTF	TGTGCCAGCAGTGAAGCGCAGATACAGGGCGGCTATGGCTACACCTTC
TRBV28	TRBJ2-3	TRBD2	many	CASSSSGANTDTQYF	TGTGCCAGCAGTTCTAGCGGGGCGAACACAGATACGCAGTATTTT
TRBV6-1	TRBJ1-5	NA	many	CASSAVGTSNQPQHF	TGTGCCAGCAGTGCTGTAGGGACCAGCAATCAGCCCCAGCATTTT
TRBV11-2	TRBJ1-3	NA	many	CASSSRGLTASGNTIYF	TGTGCCAGCAGCTCACGAGGCCTGACAGCCTCTGGAAACACCATATATTTT
TRBV19	TRBJ2-7	TRBD2	many	CASSPVSGRAASYEQYF	TGTGCCAGTAGTCCCGTTAGCGGGAGGGCCGCGTCCTACGAGCAGTACTTC